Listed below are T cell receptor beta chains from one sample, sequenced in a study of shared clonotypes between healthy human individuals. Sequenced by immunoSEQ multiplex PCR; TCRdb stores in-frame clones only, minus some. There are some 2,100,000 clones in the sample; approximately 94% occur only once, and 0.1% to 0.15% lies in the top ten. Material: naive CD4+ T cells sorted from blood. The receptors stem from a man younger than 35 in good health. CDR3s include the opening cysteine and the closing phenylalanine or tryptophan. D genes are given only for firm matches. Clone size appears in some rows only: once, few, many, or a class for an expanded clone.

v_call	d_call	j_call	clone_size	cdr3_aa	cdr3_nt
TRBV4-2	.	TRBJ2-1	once	CASSLLAAGNSYNEQFF	TGTGCCAGCAGCCTTTTAGCAGCGGGTAACTCCTACAATGAGCAGTTCTTC
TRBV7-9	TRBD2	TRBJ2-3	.	CASSPTAGFGTDTQYF	TGTGCCAGCAGCCCAACAGCGGGATTCGGGACAGATACGCAGTATTTT
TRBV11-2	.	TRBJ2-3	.	CASSMNTDTQYF	TGTGCCAGCAGCATGAACACAGATACGCAGTATTTT
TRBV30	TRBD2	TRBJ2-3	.	CAWSGEGRITDTQYF	TGTGCCTGGAGTGGGGAGGGCCGGATCACAGATACGCAGTATTTT
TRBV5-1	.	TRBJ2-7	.	CASTPEGSYEQYF	TGCGCCAGCACCCCGGAGGGTAGTTACGAGCAGTACTTC
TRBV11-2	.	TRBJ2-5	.	CASSLKDTSLVETQYF	TGTGCCAGCAGTTTAAAGGACACCTCCTTGGTAGAGACCCAGTACTTC
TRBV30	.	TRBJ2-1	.	CAWRDRGAYNEQFF	TGTGCCTGGAGAGATAGGGGGGCCTACAATGAGCAGTTCTTC
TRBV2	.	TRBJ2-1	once	CASIWAFEQFF	TGTGCCAGCATTTGGGCATTTGAGCAGTTCTTC
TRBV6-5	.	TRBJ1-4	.	CASARTTNEKLFF	TGTGCCAGCGCCAGAACAACCAATGAAAAACTGTTTTTT
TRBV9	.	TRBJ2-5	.	CASSVGGFRETQYF	TGTGCCAGCAGCGTAGGGGGGTTTAGAGAGACCCAGTACTTC
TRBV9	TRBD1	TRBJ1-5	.	CASSPHAGAGGNQPQHF	TGTGCCAGCAGCCCCCATGCTGGGGCAGGGGGAAACCAGCCCCAGCATTTT
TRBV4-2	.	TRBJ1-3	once	CASSRAVVGSGNTIYF	TGTGCCAGCAGCCGGGCGGTTGTGGGCTCCGGAAACACCATATATTTT
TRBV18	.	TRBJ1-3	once	CASSPQEGEGNTIYF	TGTGCCAGCTCACCACAGGAGGGAGAGGGAAACACCATATATTTT
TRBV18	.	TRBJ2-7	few	CASSATSKVDEQYF	TGTGCCAGCTCAGCTACTAGTAAAGTCGACGAGCAGTACTTC
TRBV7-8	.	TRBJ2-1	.	CASSSHDGSYNEQFF	TGTGCCAGCAGCTCCCACGACGGGAGTTACAATGAGCAGTTCTTC
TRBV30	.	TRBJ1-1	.	CAWSDRTPEAFF	TGTGCCTGGAGTGACCGCACCCCTGAAGCTTTCTTT
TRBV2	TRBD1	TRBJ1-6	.	CASRRGTGSNSPLHF	TGTGCCAGCAGGCGCGGGACAGGGAGCAATTCACCCCTCCACTTT
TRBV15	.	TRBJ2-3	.	CATSRQDTDTQYF	TGTGCCACCAGCCGACAGGACACAGATACGCAGTATTTT
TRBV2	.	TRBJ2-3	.	CASTDWATDTQYF	TGTGCCAGCACCGACTGGGCAACAGATACGCAGTATTTT
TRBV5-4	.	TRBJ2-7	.	CASSLGGQSYEQYF	TGTGCCAGCAGCTTGGGCGGACAGAGCTACGAGCAGTACTTC
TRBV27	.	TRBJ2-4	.	CASSTRQFLNIQYF	TGTGCCAGCAGCACACGACAGTTCCTAAACATTCAGTACTTC
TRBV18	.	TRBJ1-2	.	CASSPPSLTANYGYTF	TGTGCCAGCTCACCACCGTCCCTTACAGCTAACTATGGCTACACCTTC
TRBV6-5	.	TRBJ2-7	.	CASSYYHRPYEQYF	TGTGCCAGCAGTTATTACCACCGTCCCTACGAGCAGTACTTC
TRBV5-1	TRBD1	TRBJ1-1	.	CASSRDTGGTEAFF	TGCGCCAGCAGCAGGGATACAGGGGGCACTGAAGCTTTCTTT
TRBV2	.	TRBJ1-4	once	CASSLFAEKGFF	TGTGCCAGCAGTTTGTTCGCAGAAAAAGGGTTTTTT
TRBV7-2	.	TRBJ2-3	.	CASRAAGSSTDTQYF	TGTGCCAGCAGGGCGGCGGGGTCTAGCACAGATACGCAGTATTTT
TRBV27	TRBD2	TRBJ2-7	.	CASSSGLAGSYEQYF	TGTGCCAGCAGTTCCGGACTAGCGGGCTCCTACGAGCAGTACTTC
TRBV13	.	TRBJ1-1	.	CASSHRVGGNTEAFF	TGTGCCAGCAGCCACAGAGTAGGTGGAAACACTGAAGCTTTCTTT
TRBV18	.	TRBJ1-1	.	CASSPVATVNTEAFF	TGTGCCAGCTCACCAGTGGCCACAGTGAACACTGAAGCTTTCTTT
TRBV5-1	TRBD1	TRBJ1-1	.	CASSFNPGQGRTEAFF	TGCGCCAGCAGCTTTAACCCGGGACAGGGTCGGACTGAAGCTTTCTTT
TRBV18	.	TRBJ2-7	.	CASSQAPDSYEQYF	TGTGCCAGCTCCCAAGCACCGGACAGCTACGAGCAGTACTTC
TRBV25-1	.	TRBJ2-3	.	CASSFSGGTDTQYF	TGTGCCAGCAGCTTCTCGGGCGGCACAGATACGCAGTATTTT
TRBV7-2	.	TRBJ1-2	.	CASSLEGGEVYGYTF	TGTGCCAGCAGCTTAGAAGGGGGAGAGGTCTATGGCTACACCTTC
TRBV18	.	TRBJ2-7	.	CASSRAVGTYSYEQYF	TGTGCCAGCTCGCGGGCGGTCGGGACCTACTCCTACGAGCAGTACTTC
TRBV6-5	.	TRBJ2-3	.	CASRQGGTDTQYF	TGTGCCAGCAGACAGGGTGGCACAGATACGCAGTATTTT
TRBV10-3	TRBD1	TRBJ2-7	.	CATQGADQYEQYF	TGTGCCACCCAGGGGGCAGATCAGTACGAGCAGTACTTC
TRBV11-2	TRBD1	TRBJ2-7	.	CASSPIGQGLYEQYF	TGTGCCAGCAGCCCCATCGGACAGGGCCTCTACGAGCAGTACTTC
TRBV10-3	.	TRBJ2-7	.	CAISPRSYEQYF	TGTGCCATCTCGCCACGCTCCTACGAGCAGTACTTC
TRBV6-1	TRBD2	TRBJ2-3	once	CASSAPSGGFAQYF	TGTGCCAGCAGTGCCCCTAGCGGGGGGTTCGCGCAGTATTTT
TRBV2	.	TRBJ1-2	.	CASSEQANQGNYGYTF	TGTGCCAGCAGTGAACAAGCCAACCAGGGAAACTATGGCTACACCTTC
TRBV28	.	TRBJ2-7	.	CASSFVPHEEQYF	TGTGCCAGCAGTTTTGTCCCCCATGAGGAGCAGTACTTC
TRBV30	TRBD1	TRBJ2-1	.	CAWSGDRDNEQFF	TGTGCCTGGAGTGGAGACAGGGACAATGAGCAGTTCTTC
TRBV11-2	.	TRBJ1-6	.	CASSFTDSLYNSPLHF	TGTGCCAGCAGCTTTACGGACAGCCTCTATAATTCACCCCTCCACTTT
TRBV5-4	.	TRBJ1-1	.	CASSLGGMNTEAFF	TGTGCCAGCAGCTTGGGGGGGATGAACACTGAAGCTTTCTTT
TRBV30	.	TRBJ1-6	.	CAWSVLGSRGSPLHF	TGTGCCTGGAGTGTCTTAGGTTCTAGAGGTTCGCCCCTCCACTTT
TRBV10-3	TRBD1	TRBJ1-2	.	CAITMDRGLSYGYTF	TGTGCCATCACGATGGACAGGGGGCTGAGCTATGGCTACACCTTC
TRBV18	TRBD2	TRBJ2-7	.	CASSIAGGRYEQYF	TGTGCCAGCTCCATAGCGGGGGGGCGCTACGAGCAGTACTTC
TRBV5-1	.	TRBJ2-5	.	CASSLVGNQETQYF	TGCGCCAGCAGCTTGGTGGGGAATCAAGAGACCCAGTACTTC
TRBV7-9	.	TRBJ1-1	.	CASSLRGEGSTEAFF	TGTGCCAGCAGCTTAAGAGGGGAAGGGTCCACTGAAGCTTTCTTT
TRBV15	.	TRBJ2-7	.	CATSRGGLDSYEQYF	TGTGCCACCAGCAGAGGAGGACTTGACAGCTACGAGCAGTACTTC